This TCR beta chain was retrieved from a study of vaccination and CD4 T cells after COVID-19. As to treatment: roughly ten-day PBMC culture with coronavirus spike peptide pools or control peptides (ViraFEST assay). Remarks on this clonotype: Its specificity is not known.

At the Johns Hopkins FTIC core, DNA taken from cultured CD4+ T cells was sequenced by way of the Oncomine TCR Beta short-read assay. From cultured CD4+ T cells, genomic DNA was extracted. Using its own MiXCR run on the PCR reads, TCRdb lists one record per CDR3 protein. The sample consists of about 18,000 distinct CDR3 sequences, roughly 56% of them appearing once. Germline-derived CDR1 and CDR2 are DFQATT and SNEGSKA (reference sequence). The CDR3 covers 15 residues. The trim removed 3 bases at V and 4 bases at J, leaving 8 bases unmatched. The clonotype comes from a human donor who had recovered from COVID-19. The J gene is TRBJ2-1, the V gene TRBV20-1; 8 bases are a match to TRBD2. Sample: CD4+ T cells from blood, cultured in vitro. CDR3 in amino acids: CSARTLAGLYNEQFF. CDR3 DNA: TGCAGTGCTAGGACCCTAGCGGGCTTATACAATGAGCAGTTCTTC.